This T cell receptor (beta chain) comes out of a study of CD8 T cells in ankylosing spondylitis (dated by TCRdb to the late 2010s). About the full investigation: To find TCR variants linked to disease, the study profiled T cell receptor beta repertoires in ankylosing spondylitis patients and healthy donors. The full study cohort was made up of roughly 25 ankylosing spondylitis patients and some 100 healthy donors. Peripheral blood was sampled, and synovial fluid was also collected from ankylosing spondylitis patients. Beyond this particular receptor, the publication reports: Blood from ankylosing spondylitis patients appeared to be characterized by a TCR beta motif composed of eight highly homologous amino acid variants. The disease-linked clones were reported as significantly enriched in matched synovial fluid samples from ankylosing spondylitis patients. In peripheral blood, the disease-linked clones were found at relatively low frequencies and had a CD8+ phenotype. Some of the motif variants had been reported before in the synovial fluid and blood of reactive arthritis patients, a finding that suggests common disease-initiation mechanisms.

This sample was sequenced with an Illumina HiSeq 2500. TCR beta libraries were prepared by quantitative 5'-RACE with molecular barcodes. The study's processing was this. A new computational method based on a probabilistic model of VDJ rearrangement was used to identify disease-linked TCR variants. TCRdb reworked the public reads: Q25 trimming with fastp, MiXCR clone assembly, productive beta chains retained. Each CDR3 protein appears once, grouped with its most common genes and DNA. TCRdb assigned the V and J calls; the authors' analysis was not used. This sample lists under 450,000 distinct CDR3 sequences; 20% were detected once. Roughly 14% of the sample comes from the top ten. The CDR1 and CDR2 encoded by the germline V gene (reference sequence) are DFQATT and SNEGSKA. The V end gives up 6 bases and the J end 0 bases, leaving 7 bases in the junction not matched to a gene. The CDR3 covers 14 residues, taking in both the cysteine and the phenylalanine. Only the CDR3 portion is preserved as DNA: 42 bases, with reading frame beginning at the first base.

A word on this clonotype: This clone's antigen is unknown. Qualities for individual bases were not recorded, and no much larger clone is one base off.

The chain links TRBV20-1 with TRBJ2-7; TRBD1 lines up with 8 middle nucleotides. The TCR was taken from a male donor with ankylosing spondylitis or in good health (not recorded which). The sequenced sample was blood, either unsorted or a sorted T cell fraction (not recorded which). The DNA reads TGCAGTGCCGACGGGGACAGGAACTCCTACGAGCAGTACTTC. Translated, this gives CSADGDRNSYEQYF.